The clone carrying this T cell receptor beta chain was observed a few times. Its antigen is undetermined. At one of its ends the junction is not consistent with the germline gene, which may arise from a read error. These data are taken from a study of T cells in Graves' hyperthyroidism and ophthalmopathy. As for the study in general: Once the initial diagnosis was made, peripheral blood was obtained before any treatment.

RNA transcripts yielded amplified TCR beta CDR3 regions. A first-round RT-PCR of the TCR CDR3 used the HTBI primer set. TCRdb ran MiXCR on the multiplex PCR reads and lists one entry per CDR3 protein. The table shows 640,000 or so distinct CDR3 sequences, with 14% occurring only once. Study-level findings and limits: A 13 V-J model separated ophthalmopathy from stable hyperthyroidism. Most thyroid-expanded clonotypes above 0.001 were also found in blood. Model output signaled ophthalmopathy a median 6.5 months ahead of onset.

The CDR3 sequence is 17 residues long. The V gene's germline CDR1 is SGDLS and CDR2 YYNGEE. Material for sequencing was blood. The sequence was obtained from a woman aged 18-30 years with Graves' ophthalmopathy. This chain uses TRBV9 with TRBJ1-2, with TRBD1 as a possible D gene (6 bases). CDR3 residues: CASSVAGTTGNDYGYAF. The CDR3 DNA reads TGTGCCAGCAGCGTAGCCGGAACAACAGGGAACGACTATGGCTACGCCTTC.